This T cell receptor (beta chain) was identified in a study of tumor-infiltrating lymphocytes in oesophageal squamous cell carcinoma. TCRdb redid the calling of the PCR reads with MiXCR, one entry per CDR3 protein. The data hold 20,000 or so distinct CDR3 sequences, with over 40% observed a single time. The CDR3 loop spans 15 amino acids. Trimming removed 2 bases at V and 4 bases at J, with 15 bases between. Germline V lookup: CDR1 SGHTA, CDR2 FQGNSA. Sequenced input: normal esophageal tissue next to the tumor. The source of this sequence is a male donor with esophageal squamous cell carcinoma. This chain connects TRBV7-2 to TRBJ2-7; D is possibly TRBD1 or TRBD2 (5 bases each). CDR3 residues: CASSLNIGAIYEQYF. The CDR3 DNA follows: TGTGCCAGCAGCTTAAATATCGGGGCCATTTACGAGCAGTACTTC.